The next 30 T cell receptor beta chains were all read from a single sample in a study of cytomegalovirus exposure and HLA in healthy donors. This PCR relied on a set of 60 Vbeta primers and 13 Jbeta primers. Libraries were prepared by immunoSEQ multiplex PCR; TCRdb keeps only in-frame clonotypes and omits some of them. The data contain 70,000 or so clones, roughly 74% of them singletons. Sequences were obtained from PBMCs. The receptor source for this set is an older woman in good health and CMV-seropositive.

This clone was detected once. Sequence at one end of the junction differs from germline and may be a read error. The genes are TRBV7-7 and TRBJ1-5; D possibly corresponds to TRBD1 (5 bases). Germline V lookup: CDR1 SSHAT, CDR2 FNYEAQ (reference sequence). This CDR3 region has 13 residues. CDR3 coding DNA: TGTGCTAGCAGCAAGACAGCCAATCAGCCCCAGCATTTT. Encoded protein: CASSKTANQPQHF.

This rearrangement joins TRBV19 to TRBJ2-2; perhaps TRBD2 as D (6 bases). With 4 bases removed from V and 6 bases from J, the gap between germline ends came to 18 bases. Germline values: CDR1 LNHDA, CDR2 SQIVND (reference sequence). CDR3 length equals 16 residues. The CDR3 DNA sequence: TGTGCCAGTAGTAGGGTGGGAGGAGGTAACGCCGGGGAGCTGTTTTTT. Translated, it gives CASSRVGGGNAGELFF.

The gene calls are TRBV5-5 and TRBJ2-2; 14 nucleotides match TRBD2. V dropped 4 bases and J dropped 5; count of bases not matched to a gene: 4. This CDR3 has 16 amino acids. Germline CDR1 SGHKS, CDR2 YYEKEE (reference sequence). CDR3 sequence reads: CASSGGLAGVTGELFF. DNA for the CDR3: TGTGCCAGCAGCGGGGGACTAGCGGGAGTAACCGGGGAGCTGTTTTTT.

The chain couples TRBV30 to TRBJ1-1; 7 nucleotides agree with TRBD1. The length of the CDR3 is 12 residues. Per the germline V gene, CDR1 is GTSNPN and CDR2 is SVGIG (reference sequence). Trimming cost V 6 bases and J 5 bases; bases outside gene matches: 6. CDR3 residues: CACYRGRTEAFF. CDR3 in DNA: TGTGCCTGCTACAGGGGACGAACTGAAGCTTTCTTT. Full variable domain (rest looked up from reference TRBV30 and TRBJ1-1): SQTIHQWPATLVQPVGSPLSLECTVEGTSNPNLYWYRQAAGRGLQLLFYSVGIGQISSEVPQNLSASRPQDRQFILSSKKLLLSDSGFYLCACYRGRTEAFFGQGTRLTVV.

This sequence joins TRBV7-8 and TRBJ2-5; 10 nucleotides match TRBD1. This CDR3 region has 15 residues. The V and J ends lost 7 bases and 2 bases, in that order; junction bases with no gene match: 7. CDR1 and CDR2 (germline): SGHVS, FQNEAQ. The chain's CDR3 is CASIGQGEIQETQYF. CDR3 nucleotides: TGTGCCAGCATAGGACAGGGGGAAATTCAAGAGACCCAGTACTTC.

CDR3: CASSEALAGGQETQYF. The CDR3 DNA sequence: TGTGCCAGCAGTGAAGCTCTAGCGGGGGGACAAGAGACCCAGTACTTC. The J gene is TRBJ2-5, the V gene TRBV6-1; TRBD2 agrees at 11 bases. Germline V gives CDR1 MNHNS, CDR2 SASEGT. The CDR3 consists of 16 residues. J gave up 2 bases and V 0 bases, and 2 bases lay outside the gene matches.

This clone was counted a few times. The rearrangement uses TRBV14 and TRBJ2-5, with TRBD2 identical over 8 bases. The CDR3 sequence is 15 residues long. The V gene's germline CDR1 is SGHDN and CDR2 FVKESK. With V trimmed by 4 bases and J by 5 bases, 9 bases remained unmatched. Here the CDR3 reads CASSPPGRGGETQYF. Written as DNA, the CDR3 is TGTGCCAGCAGCCCGCCGGGCCGCGGGGGGGAGACCCAGTACTTC.

The chain recombines TRBV14 with TRBJ2-5; a possible D gene is TRBD2 (5 bases). CDR3 length: 13 residues. The germline CDR1 and CDR2 sequences are SGHDN and FVKESK. The germline V and J ends were trimmed by 1 base and 5 bases, with 8 bases remaining between them. CDR3 sequence reads: CASSQGTLETQYF. The CDR3 DNA reads TGTGCCAGCAGCCAAGGGACTTTGGAGACCCAGTACTTC.

The chain employs TRBV9 and TRBJ1-3; 7 bases match TRBD1. Per the germline V gene, CDR1 is SGDLS and CDR2 is YYNGEE. V gave up 3 bases and J gave up 0 bases; unmatched junction bases: 3. The CDR3 has 15 amino acids. CDR3 DNA: TGTGCCAGCAGCGCCGACAGGGCCTCTGGAAACACCATATATTTT. It encodes CASSADRASGNTIYF.

V gene TRBV27 combines with J gene TRBJ2-2; 10 positions match TRBD2. This CDR3 comprises 16 residues. CDR1 MNHEY and CDR2 SMNVEV come from the germline V gene (reference sequence). The ends lost 4 bases at V and 4 bases at J; junction bases unmatched: 6. Here the CDR3 DNA reads TGTGCCAGCAGTTCCTCTAGCGGGAGATTCACCGGGGAGCTGTTTTTT. Residues: CASSSSSGRFTGELFF.

The genes are TRBV7-9 and TRBJ2-3; possibly TRBD2 for D (6 bases). Germline values: CDR1 SEHNR, CDR2 FQNEAQ (reference sequence). There are 10 residues in the CDR3. V was clipped by 10 bases and J by 6 bases, with 8 bases between them. CDR3 DNA: TGTGCCACCGCGGGGGATACGCAGTATTTT. Encoded protein: CATAGDTQYF.

Regarding this clone: The same CDR3 can be traced to other DNA sequences in this sample. This chain links TRBV6-1 with TRBJ1-3; no clear D gene. The germline CDR1 and CDR2 sequences are MNHNS and SASEGT. The CDR3 totals 14 residues. V dropped 2 bases and J dropped 1 base, with 6 bases sitting between them. The CDR3 region is CASSELASGNTIYF. The CDR3 nucleotides read TGTGCCAGCAGTGAATTGGCATCTGGAAACACCATATATTTT.

The rearrangement uses TRBV9 and TRBJ2-1, with 11 bases fitting TRBD2. The CDR3 is 16 residues long. V shed 3 bases and J 4 bases; nucleotides not matched to a gene: 6. Per the germline V gene, CDR1 is SGDLS and CDR2 is YYNGEE. The CDR3 nucleotides are TGTGCCAGCAGCGGTACCGGGACTAGCGGATACAATGAGCAGTTCTTC. Encoded protein: CASSGTGTSGYNEQFF.

This rearrangement joins TRBV2 to TRBJ2-7, with D possibly being TRBD1 (6 bases). This CDR3 is 14 amino acids long. Germline V lookup: CDR1 SNHLY, CDR2 FYNNEI. Trimming removed 5 bases at V and 0 bases at J, with 11 bases between. The CDR3 DNA follows: TGTGCCAGCAGTAATGACAGGAGCTCCTACGAGCAGTACTTC. Its protein product is CASSNDRSSYEQYF.

Only a few counts were recorded for this clone. This chain joins TRBV5-4 and TRBJ1-1; perhaps TRBD1 as D (6 bases). V was shortened by 4 bases and J by 4 bases, with 11 bases between the two germline ends. Germline CDR1 SGHNT, CDR2 YYREEE (reference sequence). The CDR3 runs 13 residues. The CDR3 DNA sequence: TGTGCCAGCAGCGAACAGGGAAGCACTGAAGCTTTCTTT. Encoded protein: CASSEQGSTEAFF.

The genes are TRBV18 and TRBJ2-1; 11 nucleotides match TRBD2. The ends lost 4 bases at V and 4 bases at J; junction bases unmatched: 6. The germline gives CDR1 KGHSH, CDR2 LQKENI. CDR3 length: 16 amino acids. This CDR3 reads CASSQGTSGPYNEQFF. For the CDR3, the DNA is TGTGCCAGCTCACAAGGGACTAGCGGACCTTACAATGAGCAGTTCTTC.

V and J are TRBV7-6 and TRBJ1-5, with a tentative D call TRBD1 (6 bases). V was pared by 5 bases and J by 5 bases, with 10 bases between. Germline CDR1 and CDR2: SGHVS and FNYEAQ. CDR3 size: 13 residues. Here the CDR3 reads CASSQDRDQPQHF. CDR3 sequence (DNA): TGTGCCAGCAGCCAGGACAGAGATCAGCCCCAGCATTTT.

The chain employs TRBV30 and TRBJ1-6; TRBD1 matches at 10 bases. CDR1 GTSNPN and CDR2 SVGIG come from the germline V gene (reference sequence). This CDR3 is 16 amino acids long. V lost 0 bases to trimming and J lost 10 bases; unmatched junction nucleotides: 9. DNA for the CDR3: TGTGCCTGGAGTGTACAACCGGGACAGGGGAACTCACCCCTCCACTTT. Protein sequence: CAWSVQPGQGNSPLHF.

The sample holds one count of this clone. The chain joins TRBV5-1 to TRBJ2-7; TRBD2 aligns across 8 bases. The CDR3 is 16 amino acids. Trimming removed 3 bases from V and 5 bases from J; junction bases left unmatched: 13. Germline values: CDR1 SGHRS, CDR2 YFSETQ. CDR3 loop: CASSSYRSGGSDEQYF. CDR3 DNA sequence: TGCGCCAGCAGCTCCTACCGGAGCGGGGGATCGGACGAGCAGTACTTC. The full variable domain, its missing parts supplied by reference TRBV5-1 and TRBJ2-7, is KAGVTQTPRYLIKTRGQQVTLSCSPISGHRSVSWYQQTPGQGLQFLFEYFSETQRNKGNFPGRFSGRQFSNSRSEMNVSTLELGDSALYLCASSSYRSGGSDEQYFGPGTRLTVT.

The chain has TRBV10-3 and TRBJ1-4; no clear D gene. The V end lost 3 bases, the J end lost 7 bases, and 6 bases lay between the germline ends. This CDR3 comprises 12 residues. The germline gives CDR1 ENHRY, CDR2 SYGVKD. The CDR3 loop reads CAISENSEKLFF. The DNA for the CDR3 is TGTGCCATCAGTGAAAACAGTGAAAAACTGTTTTTT.

In this sample, this clone turned up once. The CDR3 here is CASKKSGGSTDTQYF. The CDR3 DNA reads TGTGCCAGCAAAAAAAGCGGGGGTAGCACAGATACGCAGTATTTT. The V call is TRBV6-1, the J call TRBJ2-3; 8 bases align to TRBD2. CDR1 MNHNS and CDR2 SASEGT come from the germline V gene. Trimming at V came to 7 bases and at J to 0 bases, leaving 6 bases not matched to a gene. This CDR3 contains 15 residues.

Comment on this clone: No conserved phenylalanine or tryptophan ends this CDR3, so it is likely a read error. The rearrangement joins TRBV30 to TRBJ2-3; D tentatively reads TRBD1 or TRBD2 (5 bases each). The CDR3 is 14 residues long. Germline assignment: CDR1 GTSNPN and CDR2 SVGIG (reference sequence). Trimming removed 1 base at V and 1 base at J, with 9 bases between. The CDR3 reads CAWSAQGGTDTQYV. The CDR3 DNA reads as TGTGCCTGGAGTGCCCAGGGAGGCACAGATACGCAGTATGTT.

The chain couples TRBV29-1 to TRBJ1-5; 7 nucleotides match TRBD1. Germline CDR1 SQVTM, CDR2 ANQGSEA. V lost 4 bases to trimming and J lost 4 bases; unmatched junction nucleotides: 4. This CDR3 has 13 residues. CDR3 residues: CSVAGQLNQPQHF. The CDR3 DNA is TGCAGCGTTGCGGGACAGCTGAATCAGCCCCAGCATTTT.

The V gene is TRBV7-9, the J gene TRBJ1-4, with 7 bases that match TRBD1. The CDR3 totals 14 residues. V was pared by 5 bases and J by 6 bases, with 6 bases of the junction left unmatched. CDR1 SEHNR and CDR2 FQNEAQ come from the germline V gene (reference sequence). The CDR3 region is CASSLQGVYEKLFF. The CDR3 coding sequence is TGTGCCAGCAGCCTGCAGGGGGTATATGAAAAACTGTTTTTT. The variable domain in full, with the rest retrieved from reference TRBV7-9 and TRBJ1-4, is DTGVSQNPRHKITKRGQNVTFRCDPISEHNRLYWYRQTLGQGPEFLTYFQNEAQLEKSRLLSDRFSAERPKGSFSTLEIQRTEQGDSAMYLCASSLQGVYEKLFFGSGTQLSVL.

The chain carries TRBV29-1 and TRBJ2-1, with 8 positions matching TRBD1. The CDR3 is made up of 14 amino acids. Germline V gives CDR1 SQVTM, CDR2 ANQGSEA. The trim removed 5 bases at V and 0 bases at J, leaving 3 bases unmatched. CDR3 nucleotides: TGCAGCGTTCGTGGACAGGGCTCCTACAATGAGCAGTTCTTC. This codes for CSVRGQGSYNEQFF.

This sequence joins TRBV27 and TRBJ1-4, with TRBD1 identical over 7 bases. This CDR3 spans 13 amino acids. Per the germline V gene, CDR1 is MNHEY and CDR2 is SMNVEV (reference sequence). V gave up 5 bases and J gave up 7 bases; unmatched junction bases: 4. For the CDR3, the DNA is TGTGCCAGCAGTAGGACAGGTCCTGAAAAACTGTTTTTT. Protein sequence: CASSRTGPEKLFF.

Only a few counts were recorded for this clone. The junction and the germline gene differ at one end; a read error may be behind it. The chain couples TRBV7-7 to TRBJ2-5, with a tentative D call TRBD1 (7 bases). The CDR3 has 16 amino acids. CDR1 and CDR2 (germline): SSHAT, FNYEAQ (reference sequence). CDR3 sequence reads: CASSLGDSGGQETQYF. The DNA of the CDR3 is TGTGCTAGCAGCTTAGGGGACTCAGGGGGTCAAGAGACCCAGTACTTC.

The CDR3 sequence: CASSLGHLMNTEAFF. The CDR3 bases are TGTGCCAGCAGCTTAGGGCACCTCATGAACACTGAAGCTTTCTTT. The chain links TRBV7-3 to TRBJ1-1; no definite D call. CDR3 length equals 15 residues. The germline CDR1 and CDR2 sequences are SGHTA and FQGTGA. V dropped 2 bases and J dropped 0 bases, with 10 bases sitting between them.

The chain uses TRBV9 and TRBJ2-3; 7 positions agree with TRBD2. V trimming: 4 bases; J trimming: 1 base; junction bases outside the gene matches: 9. Germline V gene sequence: CDR1 SGDLS, CDR2 YYNGEE. This CDR3 is 16 amino acids long. CDR3: CASSPRTSPRTDTQYF. The CDR3 DNA sequence: TGTGCCAGCAGCCCCCGGACTAGTCCTCGCACAGATACGCAGTATTTT.

This chain links TRBV27 with TRBJ2-7, with D perhaps matching TRBD1 (6 bases). V shed 8 bases and J shed 0 bases, with 14 bases lying between them. Germline CDR1 reads MNHEY; CDR2 reads SMNVEV (reference sequence). CDR3 length: 14 residues. CDR3 region: CASRIHRDSYEQYF. The DNA for the CDR3 is TGTGCCAGCCGGATACACAGGGACTCCTACGAGCAGTACTTC.